This T cell receptor (beta chain) was recorded in a study of Ad26.COV2.S vaccination and SARS-CoV-2 variants. Study background: Among those in the COV1001 Ad26.COV2.S trial arm was the donor. Donor got 5x10^10 or 1x10^11 viral particles of Ad26.COV2.S.

Germline V CDR1 and CDR2: SQVTM, ANQGSEA. V was pared by 7 bases and J by 1 base, with 13 bases between. This CDR3 has 13 residues. General study findings and limits: It was found that vaccine and placebo recipients had similar non-spike TCR breadth.

About this clone itself: Its antigen is as yet unknown.

The protocol was immunoSEQ multiplex PCR, while the TCRdb copy is restricted to in-frame clones and leaves out a portion. The repertoire consists of 320,000 or so clones, with about 90% occurring once and the leading ten covering about 5%. Treatment given: roughly 18 received Ad26.COV2.S at low or high dose, single or two shots; about 5 received placebo; per-sample allocation not given. Following the first vaccine or placebo injection, samples were taken on day 63. A Boston donor was an adult aged 18-55 years. V and J are TRBV29-1 and TRBJ1-1, with D tentatively TRBD1 (6 bases). This TCR was sampled from a person between 18 and 65 years old who received the Ad26.COV2.S COVID-19 vaccine or a placebo. Source: peripheral blood, taken in a trial of Ad26.COV2.S vaccine versus placebo. CDR3: CSASTGGNTEAFF. As DNA, the CDR3 is TGCAGCGCCTCGACAGGTGGGAACACTGAAGCTTTCTTT.